The clone carrying this TCR gamma chain was found a few times. At one boundary the junction diverges from the germline segment, which might be a read error. This record belongs to a study of gamma-delta T cells after stem cell transplantation. TCRdb reapplied CATT to the RT-PCR reads. The profile shows approximately 4,800 gamma-chain clones, roughly a fifth of them singletons. CDR1 and CDR2 (germline): EGSNGY, YDSYNSKV. CDR3 length: 14 residues. The chain employs TRGV2 and TRGJ1 or TRGJ2. The sequence was obtained from a human donor. It is not recorded whose cells these are; they may come from a transplant donor. The sample consisted of gamma-delta T cells. The CDR3 bases are TGTGCCTCCTGGGACGGGCCCGGAAATTATAAGAAACTCTTT. It codes for CASWDGPGNYKKLF.